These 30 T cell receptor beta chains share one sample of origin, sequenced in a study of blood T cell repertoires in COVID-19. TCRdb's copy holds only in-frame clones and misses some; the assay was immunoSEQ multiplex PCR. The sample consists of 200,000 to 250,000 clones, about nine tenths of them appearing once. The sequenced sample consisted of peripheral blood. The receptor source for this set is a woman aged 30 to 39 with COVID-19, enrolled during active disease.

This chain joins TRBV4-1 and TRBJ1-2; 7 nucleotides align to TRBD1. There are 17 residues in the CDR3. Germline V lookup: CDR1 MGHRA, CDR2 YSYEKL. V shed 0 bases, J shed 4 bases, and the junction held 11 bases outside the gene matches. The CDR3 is CASSQDRGRGRFYGYTF. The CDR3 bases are TGCGCCAGCAGCCAAGATCGGGGCAGGGGGAGATTCTATGGCTACACCTTC.

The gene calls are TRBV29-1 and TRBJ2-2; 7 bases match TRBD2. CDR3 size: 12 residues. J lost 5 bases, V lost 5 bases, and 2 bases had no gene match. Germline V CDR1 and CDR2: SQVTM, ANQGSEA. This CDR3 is CSVWEGTGELFF. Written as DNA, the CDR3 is TGCAGCGTTTGGGAGGGGACCGGGGAGCTGTTTTTT.

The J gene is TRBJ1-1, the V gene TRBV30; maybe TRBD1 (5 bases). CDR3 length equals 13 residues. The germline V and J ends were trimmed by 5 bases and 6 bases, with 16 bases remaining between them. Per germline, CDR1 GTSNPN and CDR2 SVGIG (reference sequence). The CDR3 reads CAWDLGGAAEAFF. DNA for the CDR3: TGTGCCTGGGATTTGGGGGGAGCCGCTGAAGCTTTCTTT.

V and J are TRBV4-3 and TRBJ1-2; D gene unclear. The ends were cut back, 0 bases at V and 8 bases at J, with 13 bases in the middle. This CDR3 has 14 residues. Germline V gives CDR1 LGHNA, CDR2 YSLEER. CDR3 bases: TGCGCCAGCAGCCAAGAGGAAGGACTGGGGGGCTACACCTTC. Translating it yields CASSQEEGLGGYTF.

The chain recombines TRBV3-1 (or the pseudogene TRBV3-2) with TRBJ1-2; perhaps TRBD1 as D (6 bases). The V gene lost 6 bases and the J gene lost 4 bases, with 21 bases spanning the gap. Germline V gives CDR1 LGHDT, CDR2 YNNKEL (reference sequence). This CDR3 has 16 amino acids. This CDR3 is CASSPGQWSHLYGYTF. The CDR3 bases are TGTGCCAGCAGTCCCGGACAGTGGTCCCATCTCTATGGCTACACCTTC.

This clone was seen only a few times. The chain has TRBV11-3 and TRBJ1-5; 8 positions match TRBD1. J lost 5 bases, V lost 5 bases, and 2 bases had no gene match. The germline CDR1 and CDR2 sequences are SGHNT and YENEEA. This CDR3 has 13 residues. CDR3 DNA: TGTGCCAGCAGCACGGACAGGGATCAGCCCCAGCATTTT. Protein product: CASSTDRDQPQHF. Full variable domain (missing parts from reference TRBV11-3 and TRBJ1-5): EAGVVQSPRYKIIEKKQPVAFWCNPISGHNTLYWYLQNLGQGPELLIRYENEEAVDDSQLPKDRFSAERLKGVDSTLKIQPAELGDSAVYLCASSTDRDQPQHFGDGTRLSIL.

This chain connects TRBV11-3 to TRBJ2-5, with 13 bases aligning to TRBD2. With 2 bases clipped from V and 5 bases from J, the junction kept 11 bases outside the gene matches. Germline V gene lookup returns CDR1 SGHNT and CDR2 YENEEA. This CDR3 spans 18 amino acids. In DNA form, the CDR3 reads TGTGCCAGCAGCTTATATGCACTAGCGGGAGGGCCGCAGGAGACCCAGTACTTC. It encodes CASSLYALAGGPQETQYF.

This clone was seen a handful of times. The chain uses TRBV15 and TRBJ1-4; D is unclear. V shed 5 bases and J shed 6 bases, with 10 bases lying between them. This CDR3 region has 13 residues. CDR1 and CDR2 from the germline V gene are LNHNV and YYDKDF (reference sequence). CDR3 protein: CATSPGSHEKLFF. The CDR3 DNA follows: TGTGCCACCAGCCCCGGTAGTCATGAAAAACTGTTTTTT.

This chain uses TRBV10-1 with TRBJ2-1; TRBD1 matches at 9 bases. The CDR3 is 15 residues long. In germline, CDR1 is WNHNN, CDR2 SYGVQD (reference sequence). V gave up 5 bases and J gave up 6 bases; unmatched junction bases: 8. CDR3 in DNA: TGCGCCAGCAGTTTCGGGACAGGGCTGACCAATGAGCAGTTCTTC. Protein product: CASSFGTGLTNEQFF.

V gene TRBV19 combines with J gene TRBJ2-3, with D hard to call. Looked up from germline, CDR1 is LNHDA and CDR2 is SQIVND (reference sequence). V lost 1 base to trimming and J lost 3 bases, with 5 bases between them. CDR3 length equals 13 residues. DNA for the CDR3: TGTGCCAGTAGTATAGCGCGGACAGATACGCAGTATTTT. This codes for CASSIARTDTQYF.

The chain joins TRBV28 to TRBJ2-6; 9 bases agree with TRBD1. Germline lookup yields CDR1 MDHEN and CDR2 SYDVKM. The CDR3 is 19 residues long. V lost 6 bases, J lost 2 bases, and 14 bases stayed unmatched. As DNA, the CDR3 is TGTGCCAGCAGGGGGCCGGGACAGGGTTACAGGGCTGGGGCCAACGTCCTGACTTTC. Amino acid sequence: CASRGPGQGYRAGANVLTF.

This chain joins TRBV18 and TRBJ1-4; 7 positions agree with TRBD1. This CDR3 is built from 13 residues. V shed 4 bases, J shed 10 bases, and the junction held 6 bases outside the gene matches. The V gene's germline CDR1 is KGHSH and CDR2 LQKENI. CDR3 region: CASSQGGQGKLFF. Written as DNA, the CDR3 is TGTGCCAGCTCACAAGGGGGCCAGGGAAAACTGTTTTTT. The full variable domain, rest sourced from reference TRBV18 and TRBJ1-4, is NAGVMQNPRHLVRRRGQEARLRCSPMKGHSHVYWYRQLPEEGLKFMVYLQKENIIDESGMPKERFSAEFPKEGPSILRIQQVVRGDSAAYFCASSQGGQGKLFFGSGTQLSVL.

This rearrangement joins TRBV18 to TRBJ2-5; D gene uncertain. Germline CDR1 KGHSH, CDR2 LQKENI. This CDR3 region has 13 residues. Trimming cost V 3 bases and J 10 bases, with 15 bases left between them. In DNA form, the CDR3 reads TGTGCCAGCTCACCGCAGGCTTTGGTGGGCCAGTACTTC. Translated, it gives CASSPQALVGQYF.

DNA of the CDR3: TGTGCCAGCAGTTCAGGGGCCGGGGAGCTGTTTTTT. Its protein product is CASSSGAGELFF. This chain connects TRBV27 to TRBJ2-2, with TRBD1 as a possible D gene (6 bases). Trimming shortened V by 4 bases and J by 6 bases, and 6 bases separated the two germline ends. The CDR3 is 12 residues long. From germline, CDR1 is MNHEY and CDR2 SMNVEV (reference sequence).

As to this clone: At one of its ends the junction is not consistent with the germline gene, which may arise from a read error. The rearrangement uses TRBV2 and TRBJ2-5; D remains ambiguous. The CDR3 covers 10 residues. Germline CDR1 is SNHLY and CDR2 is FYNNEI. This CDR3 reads CASSEETQYF. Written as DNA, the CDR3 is TGTGCCAGCAGCGAAGAGACCCAGTACTTC.

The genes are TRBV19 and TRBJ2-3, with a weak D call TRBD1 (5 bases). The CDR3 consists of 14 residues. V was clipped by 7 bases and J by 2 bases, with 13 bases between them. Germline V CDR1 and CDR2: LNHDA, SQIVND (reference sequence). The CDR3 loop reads CASTQGPATDTQYF. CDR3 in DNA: TGTGCCAGTACCCAGGGCCCAGCCACAGATACGCAGTATTTT. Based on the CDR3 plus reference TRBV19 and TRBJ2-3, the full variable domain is DGGITQSPKYLFRKEGQNVTLSCEQNLNHDAMYWYRQDPGQGLRLIYYSQIVNDFQKGDIAEGYSVSREKKESFPLTVTSAQKNPTAFYLCASTQGPATDTQYFGPGTRLTVL.

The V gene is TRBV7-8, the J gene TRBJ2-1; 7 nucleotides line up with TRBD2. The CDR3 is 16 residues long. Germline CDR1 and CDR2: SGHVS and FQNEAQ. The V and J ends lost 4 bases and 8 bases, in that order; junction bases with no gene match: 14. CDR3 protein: CASSSTSMREIYEQFF. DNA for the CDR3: TGTGCCAGCAGCTCAACAAGTATGCGGGAGATCTATGAGCAGTTCTTC.

The CDR3 reads CASSLALARDEQFF. The CDR3 DNA sequence: TGTGCCAGCAGCTTGGCTCTAGCTCGCGATGAGCAGTTCTTC. The V gene is TRBV7-2, the J gene TRBJ2-1; TRBD2 is a possible D gene (5 bases). Germline CDR1 is SGHTA and CDR2 is FQGNSA. CDR3 length: 14 residues. V was cut by 3 bases and J by 8 bases, with 14 bases left in between.

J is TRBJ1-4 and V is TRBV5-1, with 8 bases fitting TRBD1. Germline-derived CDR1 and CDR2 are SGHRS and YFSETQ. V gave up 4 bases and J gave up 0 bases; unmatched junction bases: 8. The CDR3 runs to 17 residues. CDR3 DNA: TGCGCCAGCAGCCTGGTACAGGGGGTTGCAACTAATGAAAAACTGTTTTTT. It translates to CASSLVQGVATNEKLFF.

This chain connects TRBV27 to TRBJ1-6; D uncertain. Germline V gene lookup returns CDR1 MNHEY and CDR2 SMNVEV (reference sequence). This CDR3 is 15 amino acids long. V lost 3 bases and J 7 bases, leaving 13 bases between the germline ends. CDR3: CASSLVASRNSPLHF. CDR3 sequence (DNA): TGTGCCAGCAGTTTGGTGGCCTCTAGAAATTCACCCCTCCACTTT.

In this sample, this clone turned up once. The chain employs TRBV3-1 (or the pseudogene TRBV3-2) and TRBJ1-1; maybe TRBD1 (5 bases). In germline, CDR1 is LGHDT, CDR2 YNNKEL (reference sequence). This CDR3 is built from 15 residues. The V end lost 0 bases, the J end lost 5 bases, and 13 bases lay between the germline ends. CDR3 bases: TGTGCCAGCAGCCAAGAGGGGGTGGGAGGGACTGAAGCTTTCTTT. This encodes CASSQEGVGGTEAFF.

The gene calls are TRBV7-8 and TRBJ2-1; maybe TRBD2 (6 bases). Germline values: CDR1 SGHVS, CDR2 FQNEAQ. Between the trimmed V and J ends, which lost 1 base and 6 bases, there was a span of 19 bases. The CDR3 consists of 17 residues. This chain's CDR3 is CASSLGRSGRGLNEQFF. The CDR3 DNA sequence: TGTGCCAGCAGCTTAGGGAGGAGCGGGCGGGGCCTCAATGAGCAGTTCTTC. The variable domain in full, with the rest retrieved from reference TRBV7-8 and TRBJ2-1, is GAGVSQSPRYKVAKRGQDVALRCDPISGHVSLFWYQQALGQGPEFLTYFQNEAQLDKSGLPSDRFFAERPEGSVSTLKIQRTQQEDSAVYLCASSLGRSGRGLNEQFFGPGTRLTVL.

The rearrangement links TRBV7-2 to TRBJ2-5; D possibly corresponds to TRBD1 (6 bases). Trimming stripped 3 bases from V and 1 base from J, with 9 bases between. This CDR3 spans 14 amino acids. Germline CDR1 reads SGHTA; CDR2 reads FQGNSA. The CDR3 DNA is TGTGCCAGCAGCTTTCCAGGGGTCCAAGAGACCCAGTACTTC. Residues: CASSFPGVQETQYF.

This CDR3 reads CSVEFVRGGETQYF. CDR3 sequence (DNA): TGCAGCGTTGAATTCGTGAGGGGGGGAGAGACCCAGTACTTC. The chain couples TRBV29-1 to TRBJ2-5; weak D call: TRBD2 (7 bases). V gave up 2 bases and J gave up 4 bases, with 14 bases separating them. This CDR3 comprises 14 residues. Germline CDR1 reads SQVTM; CDR2 reads ANQGSEA.

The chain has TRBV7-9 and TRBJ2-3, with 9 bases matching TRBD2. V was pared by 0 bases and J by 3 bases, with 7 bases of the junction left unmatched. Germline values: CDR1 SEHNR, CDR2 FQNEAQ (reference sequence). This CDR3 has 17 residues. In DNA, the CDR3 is TGTGCCAGCAGCTTAGCGTTAGCGGGAGTAAAGACAGATACGCAGTATTTT. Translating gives CASSLALAGVKTDTQYF.

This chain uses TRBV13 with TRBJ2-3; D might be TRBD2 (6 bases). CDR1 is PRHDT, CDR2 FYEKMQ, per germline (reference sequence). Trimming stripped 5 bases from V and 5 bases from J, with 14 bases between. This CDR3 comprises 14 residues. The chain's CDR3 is CASSPGRVLDTQYF. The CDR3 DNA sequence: TGTGCCAGCAGCCCCGGGAGAGTTCTAGATACGCAGTATTTT. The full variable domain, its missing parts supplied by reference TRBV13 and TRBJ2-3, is AAGVIQSPRHLIKEKRETATLKCYPIPRHDTVYWYQQGPGQDPQFLISFYEKMQSDKGSIPDRFSAQQFSDYHSELNMSSLELGDSALYFCASSPGRVLDTQYFGPGTRLTVL.

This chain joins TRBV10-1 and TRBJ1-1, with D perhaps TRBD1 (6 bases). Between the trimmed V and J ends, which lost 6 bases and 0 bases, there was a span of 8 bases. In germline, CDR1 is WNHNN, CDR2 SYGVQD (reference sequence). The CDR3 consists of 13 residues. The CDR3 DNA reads TGCGCCAGCAGCGGACAGATGAACACTGAAGCTTTCTTT. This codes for CASSGQMNTEAFF.

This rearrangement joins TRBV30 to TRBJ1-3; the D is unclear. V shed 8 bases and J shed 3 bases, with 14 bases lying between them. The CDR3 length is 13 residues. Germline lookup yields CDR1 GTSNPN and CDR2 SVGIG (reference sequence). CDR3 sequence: CAAINSYGNTIYF. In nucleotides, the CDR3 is TGTGCCGCAATCAACAGTTATGGAAACACCATATATTTT.

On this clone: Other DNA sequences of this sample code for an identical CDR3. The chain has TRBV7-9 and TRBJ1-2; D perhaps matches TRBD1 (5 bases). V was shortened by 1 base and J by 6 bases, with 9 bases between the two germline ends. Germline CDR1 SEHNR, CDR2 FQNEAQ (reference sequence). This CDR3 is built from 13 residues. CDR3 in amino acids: CASSLEGAHGYTF. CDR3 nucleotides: TGTGCCAGCAGCTTAGAAGGGGCACATGGCTACACCTTC.

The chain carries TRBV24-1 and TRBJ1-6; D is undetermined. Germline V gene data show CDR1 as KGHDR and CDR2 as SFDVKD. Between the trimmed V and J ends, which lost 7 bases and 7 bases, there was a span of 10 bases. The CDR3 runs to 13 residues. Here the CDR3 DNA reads TGTGCCACCAGGGCGGGAGGCAATTCACCCCTCCACTTT. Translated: CATRAGGNSPLHF.